Below are 13 T cell receptor beta chains sequenced from a single sample in a study of Ad26.COV2.S vaccination and SARS-CoV-2 variants (dated by TCRdb to about 2021). The library came from the immunoSEQ multiplex PCR assay. What TCRdb holds here is the immuneACCESS table cut down to in-frame rearrangements. Part of the clones is not present; checked against another copy, under half of the missing clones reflect an unresolved V gene, and the others are unexplained. The sample table shows approximately 280,000 clones, and approximately 87% are seen once. Together, the top ten hold approximately 3.4% of the sample. Reading the label with the study, this specimen's treatment or condition is: about 20 received Ad26.COV2.S at low or high dose, single or two shots; about five received placebo; per-sample allocation not given. Repertoires of vaccine and placebo recipients were sequenced from samples collected on day 63 after the first injection.

Source: peripheral blood, taken in a trial of Ad26.COV2.S vaccine versus placebo. The receptor source for this set is a person aged 18-65 years who received the Ad26.COV2.S COVID-19 vaccine or a placebo.

This sequence joins TRBV5-1 and TRBJ2-2, with 10 bases matching TRBD2. V lost 4 bases and J lost 0; bases outside the gene matches: 12. CDR1 and CDR2 (germline): SGHRS, YFSETQ. There are 19 residues in the CDR3. CDR3 in amino acids: CASSRTSGETFANTGELFF. The CDR3, as DNA: TGCGCCAGCAGCAGGACTAGCGGAGAAACATTCGCGAACACCGGGGAGCTGTTTTTT.

This clone was observed a single time. The rearrangement joins TRBV19 to TRBJ1-1; the match to TRBD1 covers 10 bases. The CDR3 runs 17 residues. V shed 3 bases and J 4 bases; nucleotides not matched to a gene: 11. Germline V gives CDR1 LNHDA, CDR2 SQIVND (reference sequence). DNA for the CDR3: TGTGCCAGTAGTATCTTCGGGACAGGGGTTAAGGGCACTGAAGCTTTCTTT. This translates into CASSIFGTGVKGTEAFF.

The chain combines TRBV5-1 with TRBJ2-5; 8 bases are shared with TRBD1. Germline V lookup: CDR1 SGHRS, CDR2 YFSETQ. The CDR3 has 16 residues. V trimming: 1 base; J trimming: 4 bases; junction bases outside the gene matches: 9. CDR3 amino acids: CASSLTPGGRGETQYF. The CDR3, as DNA: TGCGCCAGCAGCTTGACACCAGGGGGCCGGGGAGAGACCCAGTACTTC.

The CDR3 nucleotides are TGTGCCTGGAGTAGACAGCAGGGGAATCAGCCCCAGCATTTT. It specifies CAWSRQQGNQPQHF. The chain has TRBV30 and TRBJ1-5; a weak D match, TRBD1 (6 bases). V lost 2 bases and J 4 bases, leaving 12 bases between the germline ends. This CDR3 contains 14 residues. CDR1 is GTSNPN and CDR2 is SVGIG in the germline V gene (reference sequence).

V usage is TRBV6-4 and J usage is TRBJ2-3; D uncertain. CDR1 and CDR2 from the germline V gene are MRHNA and SNTAGT. The CDR3 is 13 amino acids. Trimming took off 5 bases at V and 2 bases at J, with 8 bases between the two ends. The CDR3 reads CASSHTITDTQYF. The DNA for the CDR3 is TGTGCCAGCAGTCACACAATCACAGATACGCAGTATTTT.

The rearrangement links TRBV29-1 to TRBJ1-1; 8 positions agree with TRBD1. V shed 2 bases, J shed 0 bases, and the junction held 5 bases outside the gene matches. The CDR3 loop spans 15 amino acids. Looked up from germline, CDR1 is SQVTM and CDR2 is ANQGSEA. CDR3 DNA sequence: TGCAGCGTTGAACAGGGGGCAGAGATGAACACTGAAGCTTTCTTT. The encoded protein is CSVEQGAEMNTEAFF.

CDR3 DNA sequence: TGTGCCTGGAGCGCGAGAGCGAACACCGGGGAGCTGTTTTTT. It translates to CAWSARANTGELFF. This sequence joins TRBV30 and TRBJ2-2; no reliable D call. Trimming removed 3 bases from V and 0 bases from J, with 8 bases in between. CDR3 length: 14 residues. The germline V gene encodes CDR1 GTSNPN and CDR2 SVGIG (reference sequence).

On this clone itself: Compared with germline, one end of the junction differs, possibly owing to a read error. The chain uses TRBV30 and TRBJ1-2; a weak D match, TRBD1 (6 bases). CDR3 length: 11 residues. Germline CDR1 reads GTSNPN; CDR2 reads SVGIG (reference sequence). In nucleotides, the CDR3 is TGTGCCTGGAGCATTGACAGGATCTTCCGCTTC. This translates into CAWSIDRIFRF.

This clone was counted only a few times. Other DNA sequences from this sample encode an identical CDR3 as well. This chain connects TRBV19 to TRBJ2-1; D not certain. V dropped 4 bases and J dropped 4 bases, with 8 bases sitting between them. CDR1 and CDR2 from the germline V gene are LNHDA and SQIVND (reference sequence). CDR3 length equals 13 residues. The CDR3, as DNA: TGTGCCAGTAGTAAGGCTAGATACAATGAGCAGTTCTTC. Amino acids: CASSKARYNEQFF. Variable domain in full (rest from reference TRBV19 and TRBJ2-1): DGGITQSPKYLFRKEGQNVTLSCEQNLNHDAMYWYRQDPGQGLRLIYYSQIVNDFQKGDIAEGYSVSREKKESFPLTVTSAQKNPTAFYLCASSKARYNEQFFGPGTRLTVL.

CDR3 nucleotide sequence: TGTGCCAGTATTGGGACAGGGGTCAATGAGCAGTTCTTC. Translating gives CASIGTGVNEQFF. The chain combines TRBV19 with TRBJ2-1, with 10 nucleotides matching TRBD1. Germline V lookup: CDR1 LNHDA, CDR2 SQIVND (reference sequence). V shed 7 bases and J 6 bases; nucleotides not matched to a gene: 3. The CDR3 has 13 residues.

The V gene is TRBV5-1, the J gene TRBJ2-7; no firm D call. Per germline, CDR1 SGHRS and CDR2 YFSETQ. The CDR3 is 13 residues long. Trimming removed 0 bases at V and 4 bases at J, with 8 bases between. In nucleotides, the CDR3 is TGCGCCAGCAGCTTGGCCGGGCTTTACGAGCAGTACTTC. This codes for CASSLAGLYEQYF.

CDR3 in amino acids: CASISGTYGYTF. CDR3 DNA sequence: TGTGCCAGCATTTCCGGGACCTATGGCTACACCTTC. The chain has TRBV28 and TRBJ1-2; possibly TRBD1 for D (5 bases). The CDR3 covers 12 residues. Germline CDR1 is MDHEN and CDR2 is SYDVKM. Trimming left V 7 bases short and J 4 bases short, with 10 bases between.

The chain combines TRBV11-3 with TRBJ2-2; D remains ambiguous. The CDR3 totals 12 residues. Germline CDR1 and CDR2: SGHNT and YENEEA. V lost 4 bases and J lost 4, with 4 bases in between. DNA for the CDR3: TGTGCCAGCAGCTCCCCCACCGGGGAGCTGTTTTTT. The encoded protein is CASSSPTGELFF.